Sequencing of this T cell receptor beta chain was carried out in a study of cytomegalovirus exposure and HLA in healthy donors. Overall study findings and caveats: The authors enumerated 180 or so TCR beta chains as linked to cytomegalovirus. TCR beta sequences reportedly predicted the HLA-A and HLA-B alleles of most subjects accurately.

Of note for this clone: The antigen is not known.

Primers included in the PCR were 60 Vbeta and 13 Jbeta primers. Sequencing used immunoSEQ multiplex PCR; TCRdb keeps in-frame clones, though not all of them. The sample holds under 150,000 clones; about 79% are singletons and the top ten take roughly 2.5%. Trimming removed 0 bases from V and 4 bases from J, with 9 bases in between. The germline V gene has CDR1 SGHAT and CDR2 FQDESV (reference sequence). The CDR3 has 14 residues. The sample taken for sequencing was PBMCs. This sequence was found in a man aged 50 or older in good health and CMV-seronegative. This chain connects TRBV11-1 to TRBJ1-1, with D tentatively TRBD1 (5 bases). Here the CDR3 reads CASSLAGEGTEAFF. The CDR3 DNA is TGTGCCAGCAGCTTAGCAGGGGAAGGCACTGAAGCTTTCTTT.